This T cell receptor beta chain was observed in a study of shared clonotypes between healthy human individuals (dated by TCRdb to about 2020). With regard to the full study: The cohort included three men and a couple of women between 18 and 49 years of age. For each donor, CD4 naive and CD4 memory were each run on three plates, CD8 naive on two plates, and CD8 memory on one plate. Blood TCR repertoires of about five healthy adults were deeply sequenced to estimate repertoire size and the extent of clonotype sharing between individuals. Libraries were prepared and TCR repertoires were sequenced by different laboratories using diverse techniques, in order to increase sequencing depth and limit assay-specific biases. Per donor, leukapheresis produced somewhere between about 0.9 and 9 billion PBMCs. The research as a whole found: Sampling was limited to blood, and TCR repertoires in tissue likely differ from TCR repertoires in blood. Even with the large sequencing depth, rarefaction of the sorted-subset datasets indicated that sequencing was incomplete. Larger estimated clonotype richness was generally found for naive subsets than for memory subsets. Approximately 5% of naive CD4, around 3.5% of naive CD8, approximately 2.2% of memory CD4, and around 0.42% of memory CD8 clonotypes were shared across several donors. Compared with non-shared clonotypes, the clonotypes found in all four sorted-subset donors had higher generation probabilities. Pairwise subsampling led to the expectation that sequencing depth would affect the degree of clonotype sharing among donors. The small number of donors limited the genetic and exposure-history diversity represented.

Comments on this clone: The antigen it binds to is not known. No base quality values were provided; no much bigger clone lies one nucleotide off.

From V the trimming removes 1 base and from J it removes 1 base, while the gene matches leave 1 base of the junction unaccounted for. Via the germline V gene (reference sequence), CDR1 is SGHKS and CDR2 YYEKEE. From the cysteine through the phenylalanine, the CDR3 covers 14 amino acids. This entry keeps only the CDR3 DNA: 42 bases, framed from base 1. Donors were healthy HIV-negative adults with no recently reported acute infections or vaccinations. Only Caucasian adults living in Nashville, Tennessee, USA were represented among the donors. CD4+ T cells were enriched through magnetic negative selection, after which naive cells were positively selected on CD45RA and the remaining negative fraction served as the memory subset. After blood collection by leukapheresis, PBMCs were isolated using Ficoll-Histopaque density gradient centrifugation and then cryopreserved in the vapor phase of liquid nitrogen. Analytical flow cytometry was used to check the purity and quantity of each magnetically sorted T cell population. Genomic DNA was isolated from each sorted fraction and quantified by UV absorbance on a Nanodrop 2000c.

Using the deep immunoSEQ assay, multiplex PCR amplified TCR CDR3 regions from genomic DNA. Extracted genomic DNA from each cell subset was distributed evenly across all wells of several immunoSEQ 96-well plates, and each plate was treated as a replicate. For sorted subsets, each replicate PCR was loaded with 200 ng genomic DNA, equivalent to 30,000 to 35,000 T cell genomes. Purified libraries were measured with a Qubit 3.0 fluorometer, size-checked on a Bioanalyzer 2100, and measured again with the KAPA Library Quantification kit. Each immunoSEQ 96-well plate was sequenced on its own single-read 150-cycle Illumina NextSeq 550 flow cell. Regarding the original processing steps: Because the immunoSEQ output held only junctional sequences and lacked quality scores, the filtering could not match the filtering applied to full-length reads. To assign V/J genes and CDR3, sequences were annotated using PyIR, a Python wrapper for IgBLAST v1.9, with IMGT germline references. Reads with weak V/J assignments (E-value above 1e-6), missing CDR3, stop codons, out-of-frame junctions, or ambiguous translated residues were removed. V3J clonotypes were defined as sequences sharing the same inferred V gene, J gene, and CDR3 amino acid sequence. Percentage overlap between repertoires was calculated by dividing the number of shared unique clonotypes by the size of the smaller repertoire. Repertoire richness was assessed with RTK rarefaction, the Chao1 estimator, and Recon v2.1 estimates of unobserved clonotypes. Generation probabilities were computed with OLGA for all TCRbeta clonotypes obtained by the gDNA method from several donors. What TCRdb holds here is the immuneACCESS table cut down to in-frame rearrangements. Part of the clones is not present; checked against another copy, under half of the missing clones reflect an unresolved V gene, and the others are unexplained. That table furnishes V, J and clone size, whereas the DNA furnished D and trimming. The sample table records millions of clones; 90% to 95% of these occur just once. Of the sample, 0.1% to 0.15% falls within the top ten clones.

The chain was built from TRBV5-5 and TRBJ1-1, with 7 central nucleotides matching TRBD1. The sample taken for sequencing was naive CD4+ T cells sorted from blood. The cell subset or site label on this specimen signifies: CD45RA+ positively selected. The source of this sequence is a young man in good health. The CDR3 in this case is CASSLRQGNTEAFF. In nucleotide form, the sequence is TGTGCCAGCAGCTTGCGACAGGGGAACACTGAAGCTTTCTTT.